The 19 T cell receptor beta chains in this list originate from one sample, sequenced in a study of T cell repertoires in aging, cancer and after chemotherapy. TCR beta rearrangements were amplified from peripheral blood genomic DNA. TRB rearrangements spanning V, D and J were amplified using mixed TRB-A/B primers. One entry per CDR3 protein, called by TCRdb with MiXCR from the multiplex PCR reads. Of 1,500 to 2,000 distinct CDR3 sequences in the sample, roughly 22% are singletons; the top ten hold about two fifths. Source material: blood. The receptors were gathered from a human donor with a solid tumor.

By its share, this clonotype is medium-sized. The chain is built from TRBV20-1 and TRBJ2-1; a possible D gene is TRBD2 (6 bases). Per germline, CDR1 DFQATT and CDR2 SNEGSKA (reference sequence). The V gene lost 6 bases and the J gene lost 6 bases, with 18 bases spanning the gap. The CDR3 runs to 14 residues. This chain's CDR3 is CSAYPVASANEQFF. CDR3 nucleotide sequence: TGCAGTGCCTACCCGGTAGCTAGCGCCAATGAGCAGTTCTTC.

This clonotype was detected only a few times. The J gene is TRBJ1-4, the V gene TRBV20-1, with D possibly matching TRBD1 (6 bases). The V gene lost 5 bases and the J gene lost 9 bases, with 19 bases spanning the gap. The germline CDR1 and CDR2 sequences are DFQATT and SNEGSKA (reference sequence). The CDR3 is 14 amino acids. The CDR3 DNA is TGCAGTGCTGAGATACCGGGGGCTCGGAAAAAACTGTTTTTT. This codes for CSAEIPGARKKLFF.

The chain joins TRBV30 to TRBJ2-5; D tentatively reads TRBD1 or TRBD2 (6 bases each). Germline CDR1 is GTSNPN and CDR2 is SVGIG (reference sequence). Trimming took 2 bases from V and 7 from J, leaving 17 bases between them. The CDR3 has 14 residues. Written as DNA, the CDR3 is TGTGCCTGGAGTCCCAAAGGGGGGTCAGGGACCCAGTACTTC. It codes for CAWSPKGGSGTQYF. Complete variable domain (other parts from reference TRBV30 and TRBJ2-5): SQTIHQWPATLVQPVGSPLSLECTVEGTSNPNLYWYRQAAGRGLQLLFYSVGIGQISSEVPQNLSASRPQDRQFILSSKKLLLSDSGFYLCAWSPKGGSGTQYFGPGTRLLVL.

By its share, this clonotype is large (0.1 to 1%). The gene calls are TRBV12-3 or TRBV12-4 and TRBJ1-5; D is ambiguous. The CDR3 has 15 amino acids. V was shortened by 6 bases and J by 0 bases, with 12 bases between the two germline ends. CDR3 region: CASRLSGGSNQPQHF. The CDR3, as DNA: TGTGCCAGCAGGCTGTCGGGTGGTAGCAATCAGCCCCAGCATTTT.

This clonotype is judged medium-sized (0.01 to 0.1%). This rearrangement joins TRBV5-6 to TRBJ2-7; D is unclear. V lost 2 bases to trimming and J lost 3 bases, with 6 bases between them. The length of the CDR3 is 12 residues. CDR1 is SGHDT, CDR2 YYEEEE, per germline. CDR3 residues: CASSFGSYEQYF. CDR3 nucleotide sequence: TGTGCCAGCAGCTTCGGAAGCTACGAGCAGTACTTC. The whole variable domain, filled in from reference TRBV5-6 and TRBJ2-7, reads DAGVTQSPTHLIKTRGQQVTLRCSPKSGHDTVSWYQQALGQGPQFIFQYYEEEERQRGNFPDRFSGHQFPNYSSELNVNALLLGDSALYLCASSFGSYEQYFGPGTRLTVT.

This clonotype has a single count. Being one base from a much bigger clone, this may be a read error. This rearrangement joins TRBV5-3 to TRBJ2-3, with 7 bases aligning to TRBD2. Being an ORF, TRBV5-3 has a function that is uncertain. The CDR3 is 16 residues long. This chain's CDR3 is CASSLGGREDTDTQYF. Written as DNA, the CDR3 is TGTGCCAGCAGCTTGGGGGGGAGAGAGGACACAGATACGCAGTATTTT.

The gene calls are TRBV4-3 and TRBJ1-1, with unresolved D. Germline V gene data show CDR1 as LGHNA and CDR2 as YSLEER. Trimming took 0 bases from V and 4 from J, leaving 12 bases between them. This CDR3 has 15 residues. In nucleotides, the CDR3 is TGCGCCAGCAGCCAAGAAATGGCAGCACCCACTGAAGCTTTCTTT. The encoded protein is CASSQEMAAPTEAFF.

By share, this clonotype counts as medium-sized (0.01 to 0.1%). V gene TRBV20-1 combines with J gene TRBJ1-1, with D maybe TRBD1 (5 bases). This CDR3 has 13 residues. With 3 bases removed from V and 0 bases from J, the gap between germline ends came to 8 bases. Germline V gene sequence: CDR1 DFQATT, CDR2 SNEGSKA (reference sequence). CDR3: CSASDSVNTEAFF. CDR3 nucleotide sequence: TGCAGTGCTAGTGACAGTGTGAACACTGAAGCTTTCTTT.

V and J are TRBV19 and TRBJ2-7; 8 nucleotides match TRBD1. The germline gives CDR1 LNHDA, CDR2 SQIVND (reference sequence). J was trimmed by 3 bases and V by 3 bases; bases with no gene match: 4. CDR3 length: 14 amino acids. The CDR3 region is CASSIAGTGYEQYF. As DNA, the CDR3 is TGTGCCAGTAGTATCGCTGGGACAGGCTACGAGCAGTACTTC. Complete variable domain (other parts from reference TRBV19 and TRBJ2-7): DGGITQSPKYLFRKEGQNVTLSCEQNLNHDAMYWYRQDPGQGLRLIYYSQIVNDFQKGDIAEGYSVSREKKESFPLTVTSAQKNPTAFYLCASSIAGTGYEQYFGPGTRLTVT.

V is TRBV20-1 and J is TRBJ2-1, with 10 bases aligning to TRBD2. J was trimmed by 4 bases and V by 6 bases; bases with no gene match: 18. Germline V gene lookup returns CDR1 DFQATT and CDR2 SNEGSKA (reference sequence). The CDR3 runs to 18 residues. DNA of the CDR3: TGCAGTGCGATTACGACAGGACTCGGACTAGCGGCATACAATGAGCAGTTCTTC. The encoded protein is CSAITTGLGLAAYNEQFF.

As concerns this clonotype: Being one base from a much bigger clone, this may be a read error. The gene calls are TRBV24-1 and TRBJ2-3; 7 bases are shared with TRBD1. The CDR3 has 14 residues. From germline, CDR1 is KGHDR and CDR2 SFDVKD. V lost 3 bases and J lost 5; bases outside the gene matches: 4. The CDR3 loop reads CATSDRQGIDTQYF. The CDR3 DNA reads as TGTGCCACCAGTGATAGACAGGGTATAGATACGCAGTATTTT.

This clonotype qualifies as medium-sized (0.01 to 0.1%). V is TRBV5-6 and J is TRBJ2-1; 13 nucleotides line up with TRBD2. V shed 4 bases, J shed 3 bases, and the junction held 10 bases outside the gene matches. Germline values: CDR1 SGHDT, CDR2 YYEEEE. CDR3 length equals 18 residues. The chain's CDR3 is CASSGVKTSGRLYNEQFF. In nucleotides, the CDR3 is TGTGCCAGCAGCGGGGTGAAGACTAGCGGGAGGCTCTACAATGAGCAGTTCTTC.

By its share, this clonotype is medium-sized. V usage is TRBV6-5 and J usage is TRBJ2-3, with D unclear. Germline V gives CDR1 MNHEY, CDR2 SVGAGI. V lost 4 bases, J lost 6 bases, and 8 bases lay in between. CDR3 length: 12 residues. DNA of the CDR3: TGTGCCAGCAGTTCCGATCGGGATACGCAGTATTTT. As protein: CASSSDRDTQYF.

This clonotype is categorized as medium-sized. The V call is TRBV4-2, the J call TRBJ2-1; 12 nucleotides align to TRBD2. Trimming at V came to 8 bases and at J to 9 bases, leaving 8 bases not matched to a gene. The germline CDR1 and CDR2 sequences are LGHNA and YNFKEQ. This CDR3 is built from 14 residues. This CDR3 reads CASATSGSMVEQFF. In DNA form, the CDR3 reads TGTGCCAGCGCGACTAGCGGGAGTATGGTTGAGCAGTTCTTC.

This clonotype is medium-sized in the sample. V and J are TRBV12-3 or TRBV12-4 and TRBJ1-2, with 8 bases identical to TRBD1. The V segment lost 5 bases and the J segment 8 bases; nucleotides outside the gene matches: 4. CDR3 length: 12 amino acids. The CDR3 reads CASSGQGGGYTF. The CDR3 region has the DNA TGTGCCAGCAGTGGACAGGGTGGCGGCTACACCTTC.

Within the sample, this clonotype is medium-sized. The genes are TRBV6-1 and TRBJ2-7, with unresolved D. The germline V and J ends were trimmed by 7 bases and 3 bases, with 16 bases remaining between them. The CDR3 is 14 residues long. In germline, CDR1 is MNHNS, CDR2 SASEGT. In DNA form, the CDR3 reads TGTGCCAGCACCCGATTACTGGGGTTCTACGAGCAGTACTTC. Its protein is CASTRLLGFYEQYF.

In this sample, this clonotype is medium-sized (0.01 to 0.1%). In DNA form, the CDR3 reads TGTGCCAGCAGGAGGGAGGGAGGCTATGGCTACACCTTC. This translates into CASRREGGYGYTF. The J gene is TRBJ1-2, the V gene TRBV6-6; D is unclear. Germline CDR1 and CDR2: MNHNY and SVGAGI (reference sequence). V was cut by 6 bases and J by 4 bases, with 12 bases left in between. The CDR3 is 13 residues long.

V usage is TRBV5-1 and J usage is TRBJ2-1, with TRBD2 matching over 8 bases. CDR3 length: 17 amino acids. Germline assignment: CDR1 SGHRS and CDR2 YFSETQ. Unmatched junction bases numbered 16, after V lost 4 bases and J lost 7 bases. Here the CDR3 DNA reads TGCGCCAGCAGCCCTACGGGAGCGGGGGTTACGAGGAATGAGCAGTTCTTC. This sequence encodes CASSPTGAGVTRNEQFF.

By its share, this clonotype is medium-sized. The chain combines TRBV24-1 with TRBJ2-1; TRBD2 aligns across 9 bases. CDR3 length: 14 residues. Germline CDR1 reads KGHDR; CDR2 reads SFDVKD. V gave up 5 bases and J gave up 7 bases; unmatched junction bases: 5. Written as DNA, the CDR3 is TGTGCCACCAGTGGGCCTAGCGGGGCTAATGAGCAGTTCTTC. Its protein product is CATSGPSGANEQFF.